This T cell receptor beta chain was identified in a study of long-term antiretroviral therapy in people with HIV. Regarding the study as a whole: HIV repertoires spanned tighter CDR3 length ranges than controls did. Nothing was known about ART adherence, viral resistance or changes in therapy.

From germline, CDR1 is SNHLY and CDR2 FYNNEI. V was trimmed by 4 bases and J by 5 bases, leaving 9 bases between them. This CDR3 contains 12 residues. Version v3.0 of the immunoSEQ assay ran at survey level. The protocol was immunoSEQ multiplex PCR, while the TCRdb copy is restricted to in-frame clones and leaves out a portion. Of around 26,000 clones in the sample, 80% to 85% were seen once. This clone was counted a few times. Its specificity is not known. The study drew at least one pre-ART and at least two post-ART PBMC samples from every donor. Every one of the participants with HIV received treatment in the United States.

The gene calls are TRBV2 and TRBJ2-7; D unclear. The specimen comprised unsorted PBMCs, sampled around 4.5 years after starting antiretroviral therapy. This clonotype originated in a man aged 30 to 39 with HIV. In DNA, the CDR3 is TGTGCCAGCAGTGTTACACCCCACGAGCAGTACTTC. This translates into CASSVTPHEQYF. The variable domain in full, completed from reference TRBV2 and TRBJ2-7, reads EPEVTQTPSHQVTQMGQEVILRCVPISNHLYFYWYRQILGQKVEFLVSFYNNEISEKSEIFDDQFSVERPDGSNFTLKIRSTKLEDSAMYFCASSVTPHEQYFGPGTRLTVT.